This is a list of T cell receptor beta chains from one sample in a study of CD8+ T cells in alopecia areata. The assay was immunoSEQ multiplex PCR, and TCRdb's table has in-frame clones only and misses some. The repertoire holds some 170,000 clones, 65% to 75% seen once, with around 10% in the top ten. The material sequenced was CD8+ T cells sorted from blood, taken at week 0. These receptors were obtained from a human donor with alopecia areata. CDR3s include the opening cysteine and the closing phenylalanine or tryptophan. The D gene is left open where the match is weak. Clone sizes are given selectively: once, few, many, or a class where the clone is expanded.

v_gene: TRBV10-2
d_gene: TRBD1
j_gene: TRBJ1-2
abundance: -
len: 13
CDR3aa: CASRTTGLGRYTF
CDR3nt: TGCGCCAGCAGGACGACAGGGTTGGGGCGCTACACCTTC

v_gene: TRBV7-9
d_gene: TRBD1
j_gene: TRBJ2-7
abundance: -
len: 12
CDR3aa: CASSSTGEEQYF
CDR3nt: TGTGCCAGCAGCTCTACAGGGGAGGAGCAGTACTTC

v_gene: TRBV7-9
d_gene: -
j_gene: TRBJ2-7
abundance: -
len: 14
CDR3aa: CASSFGGLRNEQYF
CDR3nt: TGTGCCAGCAGTTTCGGGGGGCTCCGGAACGAGCAGTACTTC

v_gene: TRBV12-5
d_gene: -
j_gene: TRBJ2-4
abundance: -
len: 12
CDR3aa: CASGWASNIQYF
CDR3nt: TGTGCTAGTGGCTGGGCCTCAAACATTCAGTACTTC

v_gene: TRBV4-1
d_gene: -
j_gene: TRBJ1-6
abundance: few
len: 15
CDR3aa: CASSIRQTYNSPLHF
CDR3nt: TGCGCCAGCAGCATACGACAGACCTATAATTCACCCCTCCACTTT

v_gene: TRBV27
d_gene: TRBD2
j_gene: TRBJ2-3
abundance: few
len: 20
CDR3aa: CASSSPGLAGGLRSADTQYF
CDR3nt: TGTGCCAGCAGTTCGCCGGGACTAGCGGGGGGGTTGCGGTCCGCGGATACGCAGTATTTT

v_gene: TRBV2
d_gene: -
j_gene: TRBJ2-1
abundance: -
len: 14
CDR3aa: CASSVAGENNEQFF
CDR3nt: TGTGCCAGCAGTGTGGCTGGGGAGAACAATGAGCAGTTCTTC

v_gene: TRBV4-1
d_gene: -
j_gene: TRBJ2-7
abundance: -
len: 11
CDR3aa: CASSPGHEQYF
CDR3nt: TGTGCCAGCAGCCCCGGGCACGAGCAGTACTTC

v_gene: TRBV7-8
d_gene: TRBD2
j_gene: TRBJ2-1
abundance: -
len: 15
CDR3aa: CASSLTSGRYNEQFF
CDR3nt: TGTGCCAGCAGCCTGACTAGCGGTCGATACAATGAGCAGTTCTTC

v_gene: TRBV7-9
d_gene: -
j_gene: TRBJ1-1
abundance: few
len: 11
CDR3aa: CASSSNLEAFF
CDR3nt: TGTGCCAGCAGCTCAAACCTTGAAGCTTTCTTT

v_gene: TRBV29-1
d_gene: -
j_gene: TRBJ2-2
abundance: -
len: 13
CDR3aa: CSVRTGGTGELFF
CDR3nt: TGCAGCGTTAGGACGGGTGGGACCGGGGAGCTGTTTTTT

v_gene: TRBV29-1
d_gene: -
j_gene: TRBJ1-1
abundance: -
len: 11
CDR3aa: CSAEENTEAFF
CDR3nt: TGCAGCGCCGAGGAGAACACTGAAGCTTTCTTT

v_gene: TRBV5-4
d_gene: TRBD2
j_gene: TRBJ2-5
abundance: once
len: 16
CDR3aa: CASSPGTSGGGETQYF
CDR3nt: TGTGCCAGCAGCCCGGGGACTAGCGGGGGAGGAGAGACCCAGTACTTC

v_gene: TRBV7-9
d_gene: -
j_gene: TRBJ2-2
abundance: -
len: 15
CDR3aa: CASSGVGSDTGELFF
CDR3nt: TGTGCCAGCAGCGGGGTGGGGTCCGACACCGGGGAGCTGTTTTTT

v_gene: TRBV7-2
d_gene: -
j_gene: TRBJ2-1
abundance: -
len: 12
CDR3aa: CASSPYYNEQFF
CDR3nt: TGTGCCAGCAGCCCCTACTACAATGAGCAGTTCTTC

v_gene: TRBV4-2
d_gene: -
j_gene: TRBJ2-7
abundance: -
len: 12
CDR3aa: CASSQGSYEQYF
CDR3nt: TGTGCCAGCAGCCAAGGGAGCTACGAGCAGTACTTC